The present T cell receptor beta chain was sequenced within a study of blood T cells in healthy people across ages. Overall study: Capture via template switching afforded approximately one barcoded beta molecule per two T cells.

Turning to this clonotype: Its antigen is currently unknown.

A second PCR of 7 to 11 cycles used a sample-barcoded 5' primer and a J-beta primer mix. Every individual sample yielded 2.5 million or more paired-end reads (each containing CDR3). Each CDR3 protein gets one entry after TCRdb re-called the 5' RACE reads with MiXCR. The sample lists more than 450,000 distinct CDR3 sequences, over 25% occurring once. Points from the study as a whole: Strongly correlated with naive T cell percentage was TCR beta diversity. The CMV status of each donor remained undetermined, and this could have confounded shifts in expanded clonotypes.

Per the germline V gene, CDR1 is SGHVS and CDR2 is FQNEAQ. CDR3 size: 16 residues. A further study also used this sample, focusing on T cells of mothers and their children.

This chain links TRBV7-8 with TRBJ2-5, with 14 bases lining up with TRBD2. The J call may be incorrect, as the DNA end agrees better with TRBJ2-7. Sequenced sample: blood. The source of this sequence is a boy aged 2 to 10 in good health. The CDR3 loop reads CASSSASGLAGAEQYF. DNA for the CDR3: TGTGCCAGCAGCTCGGCCTCGGGACTAGCGGGAGCCGAGCAGTACTTC.